The 17 T cell receptor beta chains below were found in one sample sequenced in a study of control samples from healthy donors and cancer patients. The data were produced by immunoSEQ multiplex PCR, yet TCRdb's version contains in-frame clones alone and is incomplete. The sample consists of 70,000 to 80,000 clones, roughly 84% of them appearing once. Specimen: blood. The receptor set was obtained from a woman in her 50s in good health.

The chain employs TRBV28 and TRBJ1-1; 8 bases map to TRBD1. CDR1 and CDR2 from the germline V gene are MDHEN and SYDVKM. The V gene end was trimmed by 6 bases and the J gene end by 0 bases; junction bases not matched to a gene: 15. This CDR3 spans 18 amino acids. CDR3 residues: CASRRPGTGGVMNTEAFF. The CDR3 DNA sequence: TGTGCCAGCAGACGTCCTGGGACAGGCGGGGTGATGAACACTGAAGCTTTCTTT.

The chain carries TRBV6-5 and TRBJ2-3; possibly TRBD1 for D (5 bases). Per germline, CDR1 MNHEY and CDR2 SVGAGI. Trimming cost V 6 bases and J 1 base, with 5 bases left between them. The CDR3 covers 12 residues. The CDR3 coding sequence is TGTGCCAGCAGCAGGGGCACAGATACGCAGTATTTT. Encoded protein: CASSRGTDTQYF.

The sample holds a few counts of this clone. The chain has TRBV28 and TRBJ1-1, with TRBD1 identical over 8 bases. The ends lost 10 bases at V and 1 base at J; junction bases unmatched: 5. Germline lookup yields CDR1 MDHEN and CDR2 SYDVKM. The CDR3 is made up of 13 amino acids. CDR3 nucleotides: TGTGCCATCAGACAGGGGAAGAACACTGAAGCTTTCTTT. Amino acid sequence: CAIRQGKNTEAFF.

The chain recombines TRBV29-1 with TRBJ1-4, with D unresolved. This CDR3 comprises 14 residues. With 4 bases removed from V and 0 bases from J, the gap between germline ends came to 9 bases. CDR1 SQVTM and CDR2 ANQGSEA come from the germline V gene. CDR3 region: CSVGRDATNEKLFF. CDR3 DNA sequence: TGCAGCGTTGGGCGGGATGCAACTAATGAAAAACTGTTTTTT.

The chain's CDR3 is CASSTPRAGADVGYTF. CDR3 DNA: TGTGCCAGCAGCACCCCGCGGGCGGGGGCGGATGTTGGCTACACCTTC. This chain links TRBV7-8 with TRBJ1-2, with D possibly TRBD1 on 6 matching bases. CDR1 is SGHVS and CDR2 is FQNEAQ in the germline V gene. This CDR3 spans 16 amino acids. The V end was cut by 5 bases, the J end by 7 bases, with 23 bases between.

This clone was seen only a few times. The identical CDR3 is also encoded by other nucleotide sequences in the sample. The chain carries TRBV4-1 and TRBJ2-6; TRBD2 matches at 15 bases. V lost 0 bases, J lost 0 bases, and 3 bases stayed unmatched. From germline, CDR1 is MGHRA and CDR2 YSYEKL. The CDR3 is 20 amino acids. This chain's CDR3 is CASSQEGLAGGYSGANVLTF. Here the CDR3 DNA reads TGCGCCAGCAGCCAAGAGGGACTAGCGGGAGGCTACTCTGGGGCCAACGTCCTGACTTTC.

This clone came up once. The rearrangement joins TRBV29-1 to TRBJ2-1, with TRBD2 matching over 7 bases. The V gene end was trimmed by 3 bases and the J gene end by 4 bases; junction bases not matched to a gene: 3. This CDR3 is 13 amino acids long. In germline, CDR1 is SQVTM, CDR2 ANQGSEA. The CDR3: CSVESGVYNEQFF. The CDR3 DNA reads as TGCAGCGTTGAGAGCGGGGTTTACAATGAGCAGTTCTTC.

The chain recombines TRBV6-5 with TRBJ2-3; D might be TRBD1 (6 bases). The germline CDR1 and CDR2 sequences are MNHEY and SVGAGI. Trimming stripped 8 bases from V and 3 bases from J, with 18 bases between. The CDR3 consists of 15 residues. This chain's CDR3 is CASRPGAGATDTQYF. The CDR3 DNA reads TGTGCCAGCCGCCCTGGGGCAGGGGCAACAGATACGCAGTATTTT.

V and J are TRBV19 and TRBJ1-1; no clear D gene. Germline V gene data show CDR1 as LNHDA and CDR2 as SQIVND (reference sequence). CDR3 size: 15 residues. The ends were cut back, 8 bases at V and 5 bases at J, with 21 bases in the middle. The CDR3 reads CASSLVDSAGTEAFF. Written as DNA, the CDR3 is TGTGCCAGTTCCCTGGTGGACTCGGCGGGTACTGAAGCTTTCTTT.

The V and J genes are TRBV28 and TRBJ2-1; 10 nucleotides line up with TRBD1. The V and J ends lost 4 bases and 3 bases, in that order; junction bases with no gene match: 6. Germline values: CDR1 MDHEN, CDR2 SYDVKM. The CDR3 is 16 amino acids. The CDR3 sequence: CASSYEGQGYYNEQFF. The DNA for the CDR3 is TGTGCCAGCAGTTATGAGGGACAGGGGTACTACAATGAGCAGTTCTTC.

The CDR3 nucleotides are TGCAGCGTAGAGGGACAATTAAACACTGAAGCTTTCTTT. Amino acids: CSVEGQLNTEAFF. The chain is built from TRBV29-1 and TRBJ1-1; D is possibly TRBD1 (6 bases). Per the germline V gene, CDR1 is SQVTM and CDR2 is ANQGSEA. This CDR3 region has 13 residues. V was shortened by 6 bases and J by 2 bases, with 13 bases between the two germline ends.

The V gene is TRBV9, the J gene TRBJ1-6; 7 nucleotides align to TRBD1. J gave up 11 bases and V 0 bases, and 2 bases lay outside the gene matches. There are 13 residues in the CDR3. CDR1 and CDR2 (germline): SGDLS, YYNGEE. CDR3 sequence (DNA): TGTGCCAGCAGCGTAGAGGGGGCCACACCCCTCCACTTT. Its protein is CASSVEGATPLHF.

The chain carries TRBV13 and TRBJ2-2; D possibly corresponds to TRBD2 (6 bases). Trimming pared 5 bases from V and 8 bases from J, leaving 9 bases between. Germline CDR1 and CDR2: PRHDT and FYEKMQ (reference sequence). The CDR3 totals 12 residues. The CDR3 is CASSPREGELFF. The CDR3 nucleotides read TGTGCCAGCAGCCCCCGGGAGGGGGAGCTGTTTTTT. Supplemented by reference TRBV13 and TRBJ2-2, the full variable domain reads AAGVIQSPRHLIKEKRETATLKCYPIPRHDTVYWYQQGPGQDPQFLISFYEKMQSDKGSIPDRFSAQQFSDYHSELNMSSLELGDSALYFCASSPREGELFFGEGSRLTVL.

This clone was counted only a few times. The rearrangement links TRBV5-1 to TRBJ2-1; TRBD1 matches 7 bases. This CDR3 region has 12 residues. In germline, CDR1 is SGHRS, CDR2 YFSETQ. Trimming cost V 4 bases and J 9 bases; bases outside gene matches: 4. CDR3 in amino acids: CASSLQGIEQFF. The CDR3 DNA is TGCGCCAGCAGCCTACAGGGGATTGAGCAGTTCTTC.

V and J are TRBV24-1 and TRBJ2-7; 9 positions match TRBD2. Germline values: CDR1 KGHDR, CDR2 SFDVKD. V gave up 5 bases and J gave up 0 bases; unmatched junction bases: 10. This CDR3 has 17 residues. CDR3: CATSAPPLAGNSYEQYF. CDR3 in DNA: TGTGCCACCAGTGCCCCCCCCCTAGCGGGGAACTCCTACGAGCAGTACTTC.

Only a few counts were recorded for this clone. The chain recombines TRBV6-5 with TRBJ1-5; D is unclear. Trimming shortened V by 0 bases and J by 11 bases, and 14 bases separated the two germline ends. The CDR3 loop spans 14 amino acids. The germline gives CDR1 MNHEY, CDR2 SVGAGI. The CDR3 bases are TGTGCCAGCAGTTACTCGATATCTTCCGGGACCCAGCATTTT. This gives the protein CASSYSISSGTQHF.

For the CDR3, the DNA is TGCGCCAGCAGCCACCGCCTAGCGATTTACAATGAGCAGTTCTTC. As protein: CASSHRLAIYNEQFF. This rearrangement joins TRBV5-1 to TRBJ2-1, with a weak D call TRBD2 (6 bases). V shed 4 bases and J shed 4 bases, with 15 bases lying between them. The CDR3 has 15 amino acids. CDR1 and CDR2 from the germline V gene are SGHRS and YFSETQ.